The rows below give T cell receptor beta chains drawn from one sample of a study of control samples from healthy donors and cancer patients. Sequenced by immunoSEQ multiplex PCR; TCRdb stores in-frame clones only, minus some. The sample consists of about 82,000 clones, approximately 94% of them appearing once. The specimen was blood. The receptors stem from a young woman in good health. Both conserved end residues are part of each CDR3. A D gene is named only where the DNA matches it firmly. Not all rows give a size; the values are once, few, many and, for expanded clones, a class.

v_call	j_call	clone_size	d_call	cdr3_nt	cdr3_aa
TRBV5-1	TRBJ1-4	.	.	TGCGCCAGCAGCGAGGGCCCCTTTGCAACTAATGAAAAACTGTTTTTT	CASSEGPFATNEKLFF
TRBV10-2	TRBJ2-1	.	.	TGCGCCAGCAGCAGGCTCGGCAATGAGCAGTTCTTC	CASSRLGNEQFF
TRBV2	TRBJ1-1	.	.	TGTGCCAGCAGTGTATTTCCCGTGGCAGGCGCTGAAGCTTTCTTT	CASSVFPVAGAEAFF
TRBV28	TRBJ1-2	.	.	TGTGCCAGCAGTTCTACAGGTTTATATGGCTACACCTTC	CASSSTGLYGYTF
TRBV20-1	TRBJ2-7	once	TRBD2	TGCAGTGCTAGTCGCAGTCTAGCGGCCTCCTACGAGCAGTACTTC	CSASRSLAASYEQYF
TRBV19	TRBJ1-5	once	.	TGTGCCACTCATCAGGACCGCCGCGGGAATCAGCCCCAGCATTTT	CATHQDRRGNQPQHF
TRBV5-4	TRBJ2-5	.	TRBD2	TGTGCCAGCAGCTTGGACGGGGGGGGGCTCCTCAAAGAGACCCAGTACTTC	CASSLDGGGLLKETQYF
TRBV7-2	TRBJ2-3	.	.	TGTGCCAGCAGCCCCCATGGGGGGGCGGCCCCAGATACGCAGTATTTT	CASSPHGGAAPDTQYF
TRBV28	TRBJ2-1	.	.	TGTGCCAGCAGTTCGGGGACCCCGCTCAATGAGCAGTTCTTC	CASSSGTPLNEQFF
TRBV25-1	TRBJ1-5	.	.	TGTGCCAGCAGTCGAAGCGGGACAAAGGGCAATCAGCCCCAGCATTTT	CASSRSGTKGNQPQHF
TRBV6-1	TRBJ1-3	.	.	TGTGCCAGCAGTGAAGCGCGAGTGTCAGGGTTTGGAAACACCATATATTTT	CASSEARVSGFGNTIYF
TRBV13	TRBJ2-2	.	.	TGTGCCAGCAGCCCGACAGTGACGAACACCGGGGAGCTGTTTTTT	CASSPTVTNTGELFF
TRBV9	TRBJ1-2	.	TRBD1	TGTGCCAGCAGCTTAAGAACCGGGACAGAGACCTATGGCTACACCTTC	CASSLRTGTETYGYTF
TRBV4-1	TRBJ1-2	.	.	TGCGCCAGCAGCCAAGATCTTCAGGGTTTATTTGGCTACACCTTC	CASSQDLQGLFGYTF
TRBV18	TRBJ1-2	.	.	TGTGCCAGCTCAACCCTCCGGGACGGACTCCCGGGGACCTATGGCCACACCTTC	CASSTLRDGLPGTYGHTF